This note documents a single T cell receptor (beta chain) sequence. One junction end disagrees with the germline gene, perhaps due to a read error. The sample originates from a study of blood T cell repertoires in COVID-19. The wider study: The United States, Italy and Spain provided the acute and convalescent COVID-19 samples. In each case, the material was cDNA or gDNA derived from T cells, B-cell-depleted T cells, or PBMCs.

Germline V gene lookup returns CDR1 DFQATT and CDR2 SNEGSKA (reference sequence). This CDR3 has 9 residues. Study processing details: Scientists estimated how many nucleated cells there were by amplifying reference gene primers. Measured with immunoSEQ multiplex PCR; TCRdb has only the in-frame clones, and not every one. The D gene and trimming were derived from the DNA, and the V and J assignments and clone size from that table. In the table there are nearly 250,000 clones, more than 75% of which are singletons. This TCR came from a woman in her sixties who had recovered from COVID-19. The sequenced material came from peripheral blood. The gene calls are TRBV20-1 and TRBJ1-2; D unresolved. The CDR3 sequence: CSARGEKAF. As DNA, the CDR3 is TGCAGTGCTAGAGGGGAGAAGGCCTTC.